The clone carrying this TCR beta chain was seen more than once but under ten times. Antigen unknown. Generated by immunoSEQ multiplex PCR, the TCRdb table keeps only in-frame clones and is missing some. The profile shows 7,500 to 8,500 clones, roughly 35% of them singletons. Trimming pared 0 bases from V and 9 bases from J, leaving 7 bases between. The CDR3 is made up of 12 amino acids. Germline values: CDR1 SGHRS, CDR2 YFSETQ. The data were taken from a study of siplizumab effects on memory and regulatory T cells. Whole-study findings and limits: Siplizumab significantly decreased alloreactive sequences from unstimulated CD4+ memory cells.

Cells from the mixed lymphocyte reaction underwent coculture for less than seven days at 37 degrees C. CFSE marked responder PBMCs and Violet Dye marked stimulator PBMCs, which were mixed 1:1. The receptor's source is a human donor in good health; the cells came from an allogeneic mixed lymphocyte reaction. The genes are TRBV5-1 and TRBJ2-1; D is unresolved. Sequenced: CFSE-low (dividing) CD8+ T cells sorted from an allogeneic mixed lymphocyte reaction. The CDR3 DNA is TGCGCCAGCAGCTTGGGTAGTGTTGAGCAGTTCTTC. Its protein is CASSLGSVEQFF.